The entry below describes one T cell receptor (beta chain). The same CDR3 arises from other DNA sequences in this sample as well. With 5 bases clipped from V and 4 bases from J, the junction kept 0 bases outside the gene matches. Germline V gives CDR1 MNHEY, CDR2 SMNVEV (reference sequence). This CDR3 has 13 amino acids. The sample originates from a study of shared clonotypes between healthy human individuals. The data were produced by immunoSEQ multiplex PCR, yet TCRdb's version contains in-frame clones alone and is incomplete. The sample records 2.3 million or so clones, about 92% being singletons. The chain is built from TRBV27 and TRBJ1-5, with 9 bases lining up with TRBD1. This TCR came from a man younger than 35 in good health. Some clones in this sample may be carry-over from other donors' samples. The sequencing sample was made of naive CD4+ T cells from PBMCs. Subset denoted: CD45RA+ positively selected. The DNA for the CDR3 is TGTGCCAGCAGTGGACAGGGGAATCAGCCCCAGCATTTT. Its protein is CASSGQGNQPQHF.